These 19 T cell receptor beta chains came from one sample sequenced in a study of blood T cell repertoires in COVID-19. Measured with immunoSEQ multiplex PCR; TCRdb has only the in-frame clones, and not every one. The profile shows 81,000 or so clones, about 82% of them singletons. Sequencing input: peripheral blood. The receptors originated from a man aged 50 or older with active COVID-19.

There are a few counts of this clone. This chain joins TRBV10-1 and TRBJ2-3; D gene uncertain. The V end lost 7 bases, the J end lost 0 bases, and 14 bases lay between the germline ends. The CDR3 is 15 residues long. The germline gives CDR1 WNHNN, CDR2 SYGVQD (reference sequence). CDR3 protein: CASTIHGRSTDTQYF. CDR3 DNA sequence: TGCGCCAGCACCATCCATGGCAGGAGCACAGATACGCAGTATTTT.

V is TRBV28 and J is TRBJ1-2, with D tentatively TRBD1 (5 bases). The germline V gene has CDR1 MDHEN and CDR2 SYDVKM. The CDR3 has 14 residues. Trimming removed 4 bases from V and 4 bases from J, with 13 bases in between. CDR3 in DNA: TGTGCCAGCAGTTCCTCGGACACCTCCTATGGCTACACCTTC. Amino acids: CASSSSDTSYGYTF.

V is TRBV3-1 (or the pseudogene TRBV3-2) and J is TRBJ2-1; 16 bases fit TRBD2. Germline assignment: CDR1 LGHDT and CDR2 YNNKEL (reference sequence). The V and J ends lost 1 base and 12 bases, in that order; junction bases with no gene match: 6. This CDR3 contains 16 residues. CDR3 sequence reads: CASSQGGTSGGAGQFF. DNA for the CDR3: TGTGCCAGCAGCCAAGGAGGGACTAGCGGGGGGGCCGGGCAGTTCTTC.

The chain is built from TRBV19 and TRBJ1-2; D ambiguous. The germline V gene has CDR1 LNHDA and CDR2 SQIVND (reference sequence). The CDR3 totals 13 residues. The V gene lost 3 bases and the J gene lost 0 bases, with 5 bases spanning the gap. CDR3 nucleotide sequence: TGTGCCAGTAGTATCGGAGCTAACTATGGCTACACCTTC. This codes for CASSIGANYGYTF.

The rearrangement joins TRBV3-1 (or the pseudogene TRBV3-2) to TRBJ2-1; 11 bases match TRBD2. Germline CDR1 reads LGHDT; CDR2 reads YNNKEL (reference sequence). Unmatched junction bases numbered 9, after V lost 4 bases and J lost 7 bases. CDR3 size: 16 residues. CDR3 amino acids: CASSLGLASGGNEQFF. The CDR3 DNA reads TGTGCCAGCAGCCTCGGGTTGGCTAGCGGGGGGAATGAGCAGTTCTTC.

V gene TRBV6-6 combines with J gene TRBJ2-7; TRBD2 matches 14 bases. The CDR3 is 16 residues long. The V and J ends lost 2 bases and 4 bases, in that order; junction bases with no gene match: 4. The germline V gene encodes CDR1 MNHNY and CDR2 SVGAGI (reference sequence). The CDR3 bases are TGTGCCAGCAGTTACGGGCGGACTAGCGGGGGGTACGAGCAGTACTTC. It codes for CASSYGRTSGGYEQYF.

This clone was seen at least ten times. This chain uses TRBV9 with TRBJ2-7, with TRBD2 identical over 9 bases. CDR1 is SGDLS, CDR2 YYNGEE, per germline. The junction had 9 bases not matched to a gene; V was cut back by 3 bases and J by 5 bases. CDR3 size: 15 residues. The DNA of the CDR3 is TGTGCCAGCAGCGGATTAGCGGGAGTCTGGGACGAGCAGTACTTC. This encodes CASSGLAGVWDEQYF.

The chain couples TRBV19 to TRBJ2-7, with 8 bases lining up with TRBD2. This CDR3 contains 12 residues. Germline CDR1 and CDR2: LNHDA and SQIVND (reference sequence). V gave up 7 bases and J gave up 7 bases; unmatched junction bases: 6. The DNA of the CDR3 is TGTGCCAGTAAAGACCTAGCGGGTGAGCAGTACTTC. Protein: CASKDLAGEQYF.

J is TRBJ1-6 and V is TRBV7-3; a possible D gene is TRBD1 (5 bases). CDR3 length: 14 residues. Trimming cost V 0 bases and J 9 bases, with 9 bases left between them. Germline V gene data show CDR1 as SGHTA and CDR2 as FQGTGA. The CDR3 spells CASSLTGRFSPLHF. The CDR3 region has the DNA TGTGCCAGCAGCTTAACGGGGCGGTTTTCACCCCTCCACTTT.

The chain employs TRBV28 and TRBJ2-7, with TRBD2 matching 8 bases. Germline values: CDR1 MDHEN, CDR2 SYDVKM. The CDR3 is 18 amino acids. The V and J ends lost 3 bases and 2 bases, in that order; junction bases with no gene match: 15. The CDR3 DNA reads TGTGCCAGCAGTTTTCGTATTTCGGCACTAGCGGAACCCTACGAGCAGTACTTC. This gives the protein CASSFRISALAEPYEQYF.

The CDR3 bases are TGTGCCAGCAGTTCGGACACGAACTCTGGAAACACCATATATTTT. Protein product: CASSSDTNSGNTIYF. The chain couples TRBV5-4 to TRBJ1-3; tentative D call: TRBD1 (5 bases). V was shortened by 5 bases and J by 0 bases, with 12 bases between the two germline ends. Looked up from germline, CDR1 is SGHNT and CDR2 is YYREEE (reference sequence). The CDR3 is made up of 15 amino acids.

V usage is TRBV5-6 and J usage is TRBJ1-1; D is uncertain. Deletions cut 0 bases from V and 1 base from J, with 4 bases between. The CDR3 has 13 amino acids. CDR1 and CDR2 (germline): SGHDT, YYEEEE. CDR3 loop: CASSLDRNTEAFF. Written as DNA, the CDR3 is TGTGCCAGCAGCTTGGACAGGAACACTGAAGCTTTCTTT.

The chain joins TRBV7-8 to TRBJ2-3; 8 bases agree with TRBD1. Germline V gene data show CDR1 as SGHVS and CDR2 as FQNEAQ. The CDR3 spans 19 residues. V dropped 2 bases and J dropped 0; count of bases not matched to a gene: 13. The chain's CDR3 is CASSLTGGWGDRSTDTQYF. In nucleotides, the CDR3 is TGTGCCAGCAGCTTAACAGGGGGTTGGGGAGATAGGAGCACAGATACGCAGTATTTT.

The chain carries TRBV21-1 and TRBJ1-6. TRBV21-1 is assigned pseudogene status. The CDR3 contains 14 residues. CDR3 in amino acids: CASSLSSYNSPLHF. In nucleotides, the CDR3 is TGTGCCAGCAGCCTAAGCTCCTATAATTCACCCCTCCACTTT.

The V call is TRBV4-3, the J call TRBJ1-2, with D perhaps matching TRBD1 (5 bases). The CDR3 is 15 residues long. The V gene lost 0 bases and the J gene lost 3 bases, with 11 bases spanning the gap. The germline V gene encodes CDR1 LGHNA and CDR2 YSLEER. The CDR3 bases are TGCGCCAGCAGCCAAGAAAACAGGATTTACTATGGCTACACCTTC. It encodes CASSQENRIYYGYTF.

This clone has just one count. The rearrangement joins TRBV7-2 to TRBJ1-1; TRBD1 aligns across 7 bases. Germline V gene lookup returns CDR1 SGHTA and CDR2 FQGNSA. The CDR3 sequence is 15 residues long. V gave up 3 bases and J gave up 4 bases; unmatched junction bases: 8. CDR3: CASSLQGGRSTEAFF. The DNA of the CDR3 is TGTGCCAGCAGCTTGCAAGGGGGCCGGAGCACTGAAGCTTTCTTT.

V gene TRBV7-9 combines with J gene TRBJ2-7; tentatively, D is TRBD1 (5 bases). V was cut by 2 bases and J by 3 bases, with 26 bases left in between. CDR1 SEHNR and CDR2 FQNEAQ come from the germline V gene (reference sequence). CDR3 length equals 19 residues. As DNA, the CDR3 is TGTGCCAGCAGCTTATACCCCATCCTAACAGGACCTGAGGTCTACGAGCAGTACTTC. Protein product: CASSLYPILTGPEVYEQYF.

The chain has TRBV21-1 and TRBJ1-5. TRBV21-1 is recorded as a pseudogene. The CDR3 contains 11 residues. The CDR3 is CASSSEQPQHF. CDR3 sequence (DNA): TGTGCCAGTTCTTCCGAGCAGCCCCAGCATTTT.

V and J are TRBV25-1 and TRBJ2-3, with 9 bases matching TRBD2. With V trimmed by 6 bases and J by 1 base, 2 bases remained unmatched. The CDR3 sequence is 14 residues long. Germline V gene sequence: CDR1 MGHDK, CDR2 SYGVNS. CDR3: CASSLAGGTDTQYF. The CDR3 DNA reads TGTGCCAGCAGCTTAGCGGGGGGCACAGATACGCAGTATTTT.